This T cell receptor (beta chain) was found in a study of blood T cell repertoires in COVID-19. Study-wide background: Donors in the United States, Italy and Spain gave samples during acute or convalescent COVID-19. The analysed material was cDNA or gDNA that came from T cells, B-cell-depleted T cells, or PBMCs.

Study processing details: Using reference gene primer amplification, nucleated cell counts were estimated. Repertoires were generated with immunoSEQ multiplex PCR, while TCRdb's copy carries only in-frame clones and drops some. The V and J calls and clone size are taken from that table; D and trimming were inferred from the DNA. The profile shows about 120,000 clones, roughly 82% of them singletons. V dropped 5 bases and J dropped 9; count of bases not matched to a gene: 14. This CDR3 has 17 amino acids. Germline CDR1 SNHLY, CDR2 FYNNEI. The source is a woman aged 55-70 years with acute or convalescent COVID-19. Input material: peripheral blood. The V and J genes are TRBV2 and TRBJ2-3, with 13 bases matching TRBD2. As DNA, the CDR3 is TGTGCCAGCAGTTGGCAAGGACTAGCGGGGGCCCTTGACACGCAGTATTTT. Its translation: CASSWQGLAGALDTQYF.